Sequencing of this T cell receptor (beta chain) was carried out in a study of cytomegalovirus exposure and HLA in healthy donors. Findings and caveats of the study: Later on, analysis showed that most CMV-associated TCR beta chains appeared to be HLA-restricted. In an earlier analysis, productive rearrangement rates for most beta V segments clustered near 87% or 30%.

A multiplex PCR was run with 60 Vbeta primers and 13 Jbeta primers. Some clones are missing from TCRdb's copy, which holds only in-frame ones; the method was immunoSEQ multiplex PCR. The profile shows about 180,000 clones, 80% of them singletons. Notes on this clone: Antigen specificity is unknown.

The sequenced material came from PBMCs. The receptor comes from a woman in her 30s in good health and CMV-seronegative.

The CDR3 sequence is CASSRTGGQIDGYTF. The DNA of the CDR3 is TGTGCCAGCAGCCGTACAGGGGGCCAGATTGATGGCTACACCTTC. The V gene is TRBV11-2, the J gene TRBJ1-2, with 9 bases matching TRBD1. The CDR3 covers 15 residues. Trimming at V came to 5 bases and at J to 6 bases, leaving 10 bases not matched to a gene. Germline loops: CDR1 SGHAT, CDR2 FQNNGV.